This T cell receptor (beta chain) is drawn from a study of a mutant IDH1 vaccine in newly diagnosed glioma. The method was immunoSEQ multiplex PCR; TCRdb's version includes in-frame clones alone and lacks a portion of them. The data show 30,000 to 40,000 clones, about four fifths seen once. As regards this clone: Its matching antigen is unknown.

Time point indicated: week 5, during vaccination. Topical imiquimod accompanied each vaccine dose, which consisted of 300 ug of mutant IDH1 20-mer peptide. With 5 bases clipped from V and 5 bases from J, the junction kept 9 bases outside the gene matches. This CDR3 has 15 residues. Germline V lookup: CDR1 SGHNT, CDR2 YENEEA. The sequences come from PBMCs, collected from a glioma patient whose treatment included an IDH1 peptide vaccine. The chain carries TRBV11-3 and TRBJ2-5, with 9 bases identical to TRBD2. The sequence was obtained from a man in his thirties or forties with glioma. CDR3 DNA: TGTGCCAGCAGCCGAAGAGCGGGGGGCCGGGAGACCCAGTACTTC. Amino acid sequence: CASSRRAGGRETQYF. Full variable domain (rest looked up from reference TRBV11-3 and TRBJ2-5): EAGVVQSPRYKIIEKKQPVAFWCNPISGHNTLYWYLQNLGQGPELLIRYENEEAVDDSQLPKDRFSAERLKGVDSTLKIQPAELGDSAVYLCASSRRAGGRETQYFGPGTRLLVL.